A selection of T cell receptor beta chains follows, all from one sample in a study of blood T cell repertoires in COVID-19. Produced via immunoSEQ multiplex PCR; TCRdb's table is partial and in-frame only. The sample has 70,000 or so clones, roughly 77% seen once. The sequenced sample consisted of peripheral blood. The source is a woman in her seventies with acute or convalescent COVID-19. CDR3s include the opening cysteine and the closing phenylalanine or tryptophan. D genes are given only for firm matches. Size values are once, few and many counts, or a class for expanded clones, and some rows have none.

cdr3_length: 15
v_call: TRBV19
clone_size: NA
d_call: TRBD1
j_call: TRBJ2-1
cdr3_aa: CASSSRQGAVNEQFF
cdr3_nt: TGTGCCAGTAGTTCCCGGCAGGGGGCGGTCAATGAGCAGTTCTTC

cdr3_length: 16
v_call: TRBV7-8
clone_size: NA
d_call: NA
j_call: TRBJ1-1
cdr3_aa: CASSLGGGPPNTEAFF
cdr3_nt: TGTGCCAGCAGCTTAGGTGGAGGGCCACCAAACACTGAAGCTTTCTTT

cdr3_length: 18
v_call: TRBV11-2
clone_size: NA
d_call: TRBD1
j_call: TRBJ2-5
cdr3_aa: CASNPDRGRGAGQETQYF
cdr3_nt: TGTGCCAGCAACCCGGACAGGGGGCGAGGGGCAGGCCAAGAGACCCAGTACTTC

cdr3_length: 15
v_call: TRBV5-4
clone_size: NA
d_call: TRBD1
j_call: TRBJ1-6
cdr3_aa: CASSLVGTENSPLHF
cdr3_nt: TGTGCCAGCAGCTTGGTAGGGACAGAAAATTCACCCCTCCACTTT

cdr3_length: 13
v_call: TRBV2
clone_size: NA
d_call: NA
j_call: TRBJ1-5
cdr3_aa: CASSRTENQPQHF
cdr3_nt: TGTGCCAGCAGCCGGACAGAGAATCAGCCCCAGCATTTT

cdr3_length: 13
v_call: TRBV5-1
clone_size: NA
d_call: NA
j_call: TRBJ1-4
cdr3_aa: CASSPGGVEKLFF
cdr3_nt: TGCGCCAGCAGCCCTGGGGGGGTTGAAAAACTGTTTTTT

cdr3_length: 13
v_call: TRBV5-6
clone_size: NA
d_call: NA
j_call: TRBJ2-7
cdr3_aa: CASSSTGTYEQYF
cdr3_nt: TGTGCCAGCAGCTCAACGGGAACCTACGAGCAGTACTTC

cdr3_length: 13
v_call: TRBV6-1
clone_size: NA
d_call: TRBD1
j_call: TRBJ1-2
cdr3_aa: CASSEPGQGGYTF
cdr3_nt: TGTGCCAGCAGTGAACCCGGACAGGGTGGCTACACCTTC

cdr3_length: 17
v_call: TRBV5-6
clone_size: NA
d_call: NA
j_call: TRBJ1-5
cdr3_aa: CASSLSKGSGSNQPQHF
cdr3_nt: TGTGCCAGCAGCCTGAGTAAGGGGTCGGGTAGCAATCAGCCCCAGCATTTT

cdr3_length: 18
v_call: TRBV7-2
clone_size: NA
d_call: TRBD1
j_call: TRBJ1-6
cdr3_aa: CASSSRLGQGISNSPLHF
cdr3_nt: TGTGCCAGCAGCTCCCGCCTGGGACAGGGCATATCTAATTCACCCCTCCACTTT

cdr3_length: 13
v_call: TRBV6-5
clone_size: NA
d_call: NA
j_call: TRBJ1-1
cdr3_aa: CASSREGRTEAFF
cdr3_nt: TGTGCCAGCAGTCGGGAAGGCCGCACTGAAGCTTTCTTT

cdr3_length: 15
v_call: TRBV27
clone_size: NA
d_call: TRBD2
j_call: TRBJ2-3
cdr3_aa: CASRGERGMTDTQYF
cdr3_nt: TGTGCCAGCAGGGGGGAGCGGGGGATGACAGATACGCAGTATTTT

cdr3_length: 14
v_call: TRBV14
clone_size: once
d_call: NA
j_call: TRBJ1-2
cdr3_aa: CASSPLGQGYGYTF
cdr3_nt: TGTGCCAGCAGCCCTTTGGGACAAGGCTATGGCTACACCTTC

cdr3_length: 13
v_call: TRBV6-5
clone_size: NA
d_call: TRBD2
j_call: TRBJ2-1
cdr3_aa: CASGSGRLDEQFF
cdr3_nt: TGTGCCAGCGGAAGCGGGAGGTTAGATGAGCAGTTCTTC

cdr3_length: 15
v_call: TRBV3-1/TRBV3-2
clone_size: few
d_call: NA
j_call: TRBJ2-3
cdr3_aa: CASRLGLSPTDTQYF
cdr3_nt: TGTGCCAGCAGATTAGGACTTTCCCCCACAGATACGCAGTATTTT

cdr3_length: 13
v_call: TRBV30
clone_size: NA
d_call: NA
j_call: TRBJ1-2
cdr3_aa: CAWSKQANYGYTF
cdr3_nt: TGTGCCTGGAGCAAACAGGCCAACTATGGCTACACCTTC

cdr3_length: 14
v_call: TRBV6-5
clone_size: NA
d_call: TRBD1
j_call: TRBJ1-2
cdr3_aa: CASSPPGQSRGYTF
cdr3_nt: TGTGCCAGCAGTCCTCCGGGACAGAGTAGGGGCTACACCTTC

cdr3_length: 13
v_call: TRBV7-9
clone_size: once
d_call: NA
j_call: TRBJ2-1
cdr3_aa: CASTGSSYNEQFF
cdr3_nt: TGTGCCAGCACAGGGAGCTCCTACAATGAGCAGTTCTTC

cdr3_length: 17
v_call: TRBV29-1
clone_size: NA
d_call: NA
j_call: TRBJ1-2
cdr3_aa: CSVDPFNGGPDGYGYTF
cdr3_nt: TGCAGCGTTGACCCCTTCAACGGAGGGCCCGATGGCTATGGCTACACCTTC

cdr3_length: 15
v_call: TRBV3-1/TRBV3-2
clone_size: NA
d_call: TRBD2
j_call: TRBJ2-5
cdr3_aa: CASSQGGGMAKTQYF
cdr3_nt: TGTGCCAGCAGCCAAGGGGGGGGGATGGCGAAGACCCAGTACTTC

cdr3_length: 14
v_call: TRBV15
clone_size: NA
d_call: NA
j_call: TRBJ1-5
cdr3_aa: CATSRQGSNQPQHF
cdr3_nt: TGTGCCACCAGCAGACAGGGGAGCAATCAGCCCCAGCATTTT

cdr3_length: 14
v_call: TRBV28
clone_size: NA
d_call: TRBD1
j_call: TRBJ1-4
cdr3_aa: CASRAQGDHEKLFF
cdr3_nt: TGTGCCAGCAGGGCACAGGGGGATCATGAAAAACTGTTTTTT

cdr3_length: 15
v_call: TRBV5-1
clone_size: once
d_call: NA
j_call: TRBJ1-4
cdr3_aa: CASSISGLANEKLFF
cdr3_nt: TGCGCCAGCAGCATATCCGGGTTGGCCAATGAAAAACTGTTTTTT

cdr3_length: 13
v_call: TRBV9
clone_size: NA
d_call: NA
j_call: TRBJ2-5
cdr3_aa: CASSPGPGETQYF
cdr3_nt: TGTGCCAGCAGCCCAGGACCGGGGGAGACCCAGTACTTC

cdr3_length: 14
v_call: TRBV27
clone_size: NA
d_call: TRBD1
j_call: TRBJ1-2
cdr3_aa: CASSNDRAGYGYTF
cdr3_nt: TGTGCCAGCAGCAATGACAGGGCCGGCTATGGCTACACCTTC

cdr3_length: 17
v_call: TRBV4-2
clone_size: NA
d_call: TRBD1
j_call: TRBJ1-1
cdr3_aa: CASSQRPSGQLNTEAFF
cdr3_nt: TGTGCCAGCAGCCAAAGGCCCTCGGGACAGCTGAACACTGAAGCTTTCTTT

cdr3_length: 15
v_call: TRBV3-1/TRBV3-2
clone_size: NA
d_call: NA
j_call: TRBJ2-3
cdr3_aa: CASRLKYGSTDTQYF
cdr3_nt: TGTGCCAGCAGACTAAAATACGGAAGCACAGATACGCAGTATTTT

cdr3_length: 16
v_call: TRBV19
clone_size: few
d_call: TRBD1
j_call: TRBJ1-5
cdr3_aa: CASSFFGTGGNQPQHF
cdr3_nt: TGTGCCAGTAGTTTTTTCGGGACAGGCGGCAATCAGCCCCAGCATTTT

cdr3_length: 16
v_call: TRBV14
clone_size: NA
d_call: TRBD1
j_call: TRBJ1-2
cdr3_aa: CASSQETGGYGYGYTF
cdr3_nt: TGTGCCAGCAGCCAGGAGACAGGGGGATATGGCTATGGCTACACCTTC

cdr3_length: 14
v_call: TRBV6-5
clone_size: NA
d_call: NA
j_call: TRBJ1-1
cdr3_aa: CASSLRGGNTEAFF
cdr3_nt: TGTGCCAGCAGTTTAAGGGGGGGGAACACTGAAGCTTTCTTT

cdr3_length: 14
v_call: TRBV5-1
clone_size: NA
d_call: TRBD1
j_call: TRBJ1-4
cdr3_aa: CASSSGTGSEKLFF
cdr3_nt: TGCGCCAGCAGCTCCGGGACAGGGAGTGAAAAACTGTTTTTT